The rows below give T cell receptor beta chains drawn from one sample of a study of human T cells and chemical hapten exposure. TCRdb analysed the RACE reads with MiXCR anew, one entry per CDR3 protein. This table has more than 45,000 distinct CDR3 sequences, 9.5% to 15% appearing once. The specimen was whole blood, collected in connection with sensitization to the hapten diphenylcyclopropenone (DPC). These receptors came from a young man with alopecia areata. Some clones in this sample may be carry-over from other donors' samples. Each CDR3 is given with its conserved first and last residue. D genes are given only for firm matches. The size entry is marked missing in some rows and otherwise reads once, few, many or a size class.

.	TRBV12-3/TRBV12-4	TRBJ2-7	many	CASSFRRTYEQYF	TGTGCCAGCAGTTTTAGACGAACCTACGAGCAGTACTTC
.	TRBV14	TRBJ1-1	many	CASSLSTNTEAFF	TGTGCCAGCAGCCTTAGCACAAACACTGAAGCTTTCTTT
.	TRBV4-1	TRBJ2-2	many	CASSREHTSGELFF	TGCGCCAGCAGCCGAGAACATACGTCTGGGGAGCTGTTTTTT
.	TRBV5-4	TRBJ2-3	many	CASSADVDRSTDTQYF	TGTGCCAGCAGCGCGGATGTGGACAGAAGCACAGATACGCAGTATTTT
.	TRBV29-1	TRBJ2-1	many	CSAKGQNSYNEQFF	TGCAGCGCCAAGGGGCAGAATTCCTACAATGAGCAGTTCTTC
TRBD2	TRBV5-1	TRBJ2-1	few	CASYTSGGYNEQFF	TGCGCCAGCTATACTAGCGGGGGGTACAATGAGCAGTTCTTC
.	TRBV2	TRBJ1-1	.	CASSDSRASTEAFF	TGTGCCAGCAGTGACTCCAGGGCAAGCACTGAAGCTTTCTTT
.	TRBV20-1	TRBJ1-1	many	CSATQMNTEAFF	TGCAGTGCCACGCAAATGAACACTGAAGCTTTCTTT
.	TRBV5-1	TRBJ2-1	.	CASSLGEANEQFF	TGCGCCAGCAGCTTGGGGGAGGCCAATGAGCAGTTCTTC
TRBD1	TRBV29-1	TRBJ2-3	.	CSVEPGQSTDTQYF	TGCAGCGTTGAACCGGGACAGAGCACAGATACGCAGTATTTT
.	TRBV9	TRBJ2-2	many	CASSAQNTGELFF	TGTGCCAGCAGCGCTCAAAACACCGGGGAGCTGTTTTTT